This T cell receptor (beta chain) was sequenced in a study of cytomegalovirus exposure and HLA in healthy donors. Study-wide points: It was confirmed in vitro that three of the CMV-associated chains were specific for CMV antigens. According to the study, roughly 160 TCR beta chains were cytomegalovirus-associated. Apart from CMV serostatus, no immune exposure information was available. After further analysis at a later stage, roughly 16,000 TCR beta sequences were associated with HLA alleles at 0.05 false discovery rate.

CDR1 SGHDN and CDR2 FVKESK come from the germline V gene. V lost 2 bases, J lost 4 bases, and 3 bases stayed unmatched. The CDR3 has 14 amino acids. 60 Vbeta and 13 Jbeta primers were used in PCR. Sequencing used immunoSEQ multiplex PCR; TCRdb keeps in-frame clones, though not all of them. This repertoire includes around 200,000 clones. Turning to this clone: Antigen unknown.

The chain employs TRBV14 and TRBJ2-5, with TRBD1 identical over 8 bases. The origin of this receptor is a woman aged 25 to 39 in good health and CMV-seropositive. The sequenced sample consisted of PBMCs. The CDR3 spells CASSQRTGRETQYF. The CDR3 DNA reads as TGTGCCAGCAGCCAAAGGACAGGGAGAGAGACCCAGTACTTC.